This T cell receptor beta chain was obtained from a study of T-cell reconstitution after alpha-beta-depleted transplantation in children. This clonotype was found many times. V lost 5 bases and J lost 5, with 7 bases in between. The CDR3 is made up of 12 amino acids. Unique molecular identifiers were incorporated during preparation of the TCRbeta library. TCRdb itself ran the PCR reads through MiXCR, one entry per CDR3 protein. Among approximately 170,000 distinct CDR3 sequences, 8.5% to 14% were seen once, and the ten largest hold approximately 13%. The receptor comes from a boy aged 2 to 9 with acute myeloid leukemia, due to receive a stem cell transplant. The gene calls are TRBV12-3 or TRBV12-4 and TRBJ1-5; D is uncertain. This material consisted of PBMCs, taken before TCRalphabeta/CD19-depleted stem cell transplant. The chain's CDR3 is CASSLSHQPQHF. The CDR3 bases are TGTGCCAGCAGTCTATCGCATCAGCCCCAGCATTTT.